This T cell receptor beta chain was captured in a study of blood T cell repertoires in COVID-19. TCRdb keeps only in-frame clones here, not all; method: immunoSEQ multiplex PCR. The table includes roughly 310,000 clones, about 88% detected once. This clone was seen more than once but under ten times. In terms of age and location, participants ranged from about 18 to 90 years and lived in roughly 22 US areas. CDR1 SGDLS and CDR2 YYNGEE come from the germline V gene. The CDR3 has 14 amino acids. V lost 3 bases and J lost 6; bases outside the gene matches: 3. This sequence was found in a man between 60 and 75 years old who had recovered from COVID-19. The rearrangement links TRBV9 to TRBJ2-3, with 11 bases lining up with TRBD1. Specimen: PBMCs or T cells enriched from blood (not recorded which). CDR3 bases: TGTGCCAGCAGCGCTGGACAGGGGGCTGATACGCAGTATTTT. This sequence encodes CASSAGQGADTQYF.